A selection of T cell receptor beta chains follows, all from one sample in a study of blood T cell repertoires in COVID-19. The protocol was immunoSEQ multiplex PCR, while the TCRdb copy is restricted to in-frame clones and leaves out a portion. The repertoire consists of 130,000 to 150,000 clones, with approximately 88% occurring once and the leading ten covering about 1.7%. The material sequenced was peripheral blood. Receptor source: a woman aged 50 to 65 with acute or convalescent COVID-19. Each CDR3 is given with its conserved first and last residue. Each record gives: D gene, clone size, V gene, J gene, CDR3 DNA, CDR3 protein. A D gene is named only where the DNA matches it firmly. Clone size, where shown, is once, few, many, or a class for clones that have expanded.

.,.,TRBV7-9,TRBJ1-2,TGTGCCAGCAGCTTATCGGCAGGGCCAGCTAACTATGGCTACACCTTC,CASSLSAGPANYGYTF
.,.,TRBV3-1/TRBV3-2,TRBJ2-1,TGTGCCAGCAGCTCTATACAGGGATCCGGTGAGCAGTTCTTC,CASSSIQGSGEQFF
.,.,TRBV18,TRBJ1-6,TGTGCCAGCTCACCGGTGGAGGGGCGATTGAATTCACCCCTCCACTTT,CASSPVEGRLNSPLHF
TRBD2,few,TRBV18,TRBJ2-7,TGTGCCACCGCGTCTAGCGGGGAGCTCTACGAGCAGTACTTC,CATASSGELYEQYF
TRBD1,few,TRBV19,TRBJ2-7,TGTGCCAGTAGCCGAGGGGGACAGGGGCTGTTTGCGGACTACGAGCAGTACTTC,CASSRGGQGLFADYEQYF
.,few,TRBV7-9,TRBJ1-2,TGTGCCAGCAGCTTAGGCACTGTCGGCTACACCTTC,CASSLGTVGYTF
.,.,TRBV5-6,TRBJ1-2,TGTGCCAGCAGCTTGGGAGGGTTGGGAGGCTACACCTTC,CASSLGGLGGYTF
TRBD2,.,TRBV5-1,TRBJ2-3,TGCGCCAGCAGCTTGGCGGTTGCTAGCGGGGCGGCAGATACGCAGTATTTT,CASSLAVASGAADTQYF
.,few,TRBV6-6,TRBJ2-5,TGTGCCAGCAGTTACTCCGAGACAAAAGAGACCCAGTACTTC,CASSYSETKETQYF
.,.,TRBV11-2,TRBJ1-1,TGTGCCAGCACCAATGACAGGAACACTGAAGCTTTCTTT,CASTNDRNTEAFF
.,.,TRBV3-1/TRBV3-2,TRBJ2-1,TGTGCCAGCAGCCAAGATCTAGAAGTCCACAATGAGCAGTTCTTC,CASSQDLEVHNEQFF
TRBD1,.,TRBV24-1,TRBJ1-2,TGTGCCACCAGCCCGGACAGGGGTGAAGGCTATGGCTACACCTTC,CATSPDRGEGYGYTF
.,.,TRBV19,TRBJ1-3,TGTGCCAGTAGTATGAGGCACGAGAGCTCTGGAAACACCATATATTTT,CASSMRHESSGNTIYF